This is a list of T cell receptor beta chains from one sample in a study of blood T cell repertoires in COVID-19. The method was immunoSEQ multiplex PCR; TCRdb's version includes in-frame clones alone and lacks a portion of them. The sample lists about 160,000 clones, about 92% seen once, with nearly 5% in the top ten. The sample comprised peripheral blood. These receptors all come from a man younger than 45 with COVID-19, enrolled during active disease. The CDR3 runs from the conserved cysteine through the conserved F or W. D genes are given only for firm matches.

TRBV7-2	TRBD1	TRBJ1-4	CASSLWTGGNEKLFF	TGTGCCAGCAGCCTATGGACAGGGGGTAATGAAAAACTGTTTTTT
TRBV30	NA	TRBJ2-5	CAWSGDTGGETQYF	TGTGCCTGGAGTGGGGACACGGGTGGCGAGACCCAGTACTTC
TRBV21-1	NA	TRBJ2-7	CASSSFEPGQGVSSSYEQYF	TGTGCCAGCAGCAGCTTCGAACCAGGACAGGGGGTTTCGAGCTCCTACGAGCAGTACTTC
TRBV6-5	NA	TRBJ2-1	CASSRTNPKNEQFF	TGTGCCAGCAGCCGGACTAATCCCAAAAATGAGCAGTTCTTC
TRBV11-2	TRBD1	TRBJ1-1	CASSFGQGNTEAFF	TGTGCCAGCAGCTTCGGACAGGGTAACACTGAAGCTTTCTTT
TRBV5-1	NA	TRBJ2-1	CASSLGADYNEQFF	TGCGCCAGCAGCTTAGGGGCAGATTACAATGAGCAGTTCTTC
TRBV30	NA	TRBJ1-4	CAWSRDYPGLINEKLFF	TGTGCCTGGAGCAGGGACTACCCCGGCCTTATTAATGAAAAACTGTTTTTT
TRBV5-4	TRBD1	TRBJ2-3	CASSGRAGGSTDTQYF	TGTGCCAGCAGCGGCAGAGCAGGGGGTAGTACAGATACGCAGTATTTT
TRBV5-8	NA	TRBJ2-1	CASSLSRYNEQFF	TGTGCCAGCAGCTTGAGCAGGTACAATGAGCAGTTCTTC
TRBV11-2	NA	TRBJ2-7	CASRGPSEQYF	TGTGCCAGCAGGGGCCCCAGCGAGCAGTACTTC
TRBV23-1	NA	TRBJ1-5	CASSQEGLPVGQPQHF	TGCGCCAGCAGTCAGGAGGGGCTCCCAGTGGGTCAGCCCCAGCATTTT
TRBV3-1/TRBV3-2	NA	TRBJ2-3	CASSPYAPERADTQYF	TGTGCCAGCAGCCCTTACGCCCCGGAACGGGCAGATACGCAGTATTTT